Described below is a single T cell receptor beta chain sequence and its context. Sequencing used immunoSEQ multiplex PCR; TCRdb keeps in-frame clones, though not all of them. Of over 75,000 clones listed, about 85% are singletons. The source of the sample is a study of cytomegalovirus exposure and HLA in healthy donors. About the research overall: A later analysis reported the approximately 120 validation repertoires used the same platform as the roughly 700 first-cohort repertoires.

Trimming stripped 0 bases from V and 3 bases from J, with 16 bases between. The V gene's germline CDR1 is SGHDT and CDR2 YYEEEE. The CDR3 loop spans 16 amino acids. V usage is TRBV5-6 and J usage is TRBJ2-7, with TRBD1 as a possible D gene (7 bases). The source of this sequence is a man younger than 35 in good health and CMV-seropositive. What was sequenced was PBMCs. In DNA, the CDR3 is TGTGCCAGCAGCTTGGGGGGGGACAGACGATTCTACGAGCAGTACTTC. Translated, it gives CASSLGGDRRFYEQYF.